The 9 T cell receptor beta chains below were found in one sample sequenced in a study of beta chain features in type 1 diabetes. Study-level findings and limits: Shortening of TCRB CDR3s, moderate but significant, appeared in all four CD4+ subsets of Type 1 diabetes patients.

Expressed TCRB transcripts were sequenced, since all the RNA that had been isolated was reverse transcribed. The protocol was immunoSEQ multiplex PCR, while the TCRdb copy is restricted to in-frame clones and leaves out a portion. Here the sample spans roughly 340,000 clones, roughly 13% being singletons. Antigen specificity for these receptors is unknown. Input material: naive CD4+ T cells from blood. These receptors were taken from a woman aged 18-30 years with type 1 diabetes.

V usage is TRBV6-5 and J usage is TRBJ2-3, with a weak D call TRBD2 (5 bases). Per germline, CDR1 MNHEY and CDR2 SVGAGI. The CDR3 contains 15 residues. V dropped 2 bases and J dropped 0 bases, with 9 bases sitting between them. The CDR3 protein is CASSYLGGSTDTQYF. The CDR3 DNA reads TGTGCCAGCAGTTACCTCGGCGGGAGCACAGATACGCAGTATTTT.

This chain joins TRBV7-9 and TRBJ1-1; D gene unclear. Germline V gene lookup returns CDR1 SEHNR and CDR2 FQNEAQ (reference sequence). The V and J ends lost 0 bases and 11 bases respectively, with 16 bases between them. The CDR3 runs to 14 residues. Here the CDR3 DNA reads TGTGCCAGCAGCTTAGCGTTTGGAGGAAGTTGGGCTTTCTTT. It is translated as CASSLAFGGSWAFF.

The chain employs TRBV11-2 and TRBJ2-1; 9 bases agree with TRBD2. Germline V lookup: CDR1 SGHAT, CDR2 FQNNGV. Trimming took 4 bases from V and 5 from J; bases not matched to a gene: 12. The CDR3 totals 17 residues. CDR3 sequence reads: CASSSLGSGRSHNEQFF. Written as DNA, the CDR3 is TGTGCCAGCAGCTCCCTGGGTAGCGGGAGATCCCACAATGAGCAGTTCTTC.

This chain's CDR3 is CAISVRTANYGYTF. The CDR3 nucleotides are TGTGCCATCAGTGTCCGGACAGCTAACTATGGCTACACCTTC. V is TRBV10-3 and J is TRBJ1-2; TRBD1 is a possible D gene (6 bases). Per the germline V gene, CDR1 is ENHRY and CDR2 is SYGVKD. The CDR3 is 14 residues long. V lost 4 bases, J lost 0 bases, and 9 bases lay in between.

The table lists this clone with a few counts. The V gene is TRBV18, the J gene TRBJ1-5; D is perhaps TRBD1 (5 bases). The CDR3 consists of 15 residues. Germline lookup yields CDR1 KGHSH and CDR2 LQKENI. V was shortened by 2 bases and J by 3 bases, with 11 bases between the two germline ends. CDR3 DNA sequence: TGTGCCAGCTCACCAAACCGGGACTCCAATCAGCCCCAGCATTTT. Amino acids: CASSPNRDSNQPQHF.

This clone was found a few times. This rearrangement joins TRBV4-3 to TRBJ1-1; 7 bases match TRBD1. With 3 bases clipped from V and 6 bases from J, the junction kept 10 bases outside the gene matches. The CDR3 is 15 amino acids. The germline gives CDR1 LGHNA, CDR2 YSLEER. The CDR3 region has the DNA TGCGCCAGCAGCCAGGGGGCAGGGGGAGGCCCTGAAGCTTTCTTT. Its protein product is CASSQGAGGGPEAFF.

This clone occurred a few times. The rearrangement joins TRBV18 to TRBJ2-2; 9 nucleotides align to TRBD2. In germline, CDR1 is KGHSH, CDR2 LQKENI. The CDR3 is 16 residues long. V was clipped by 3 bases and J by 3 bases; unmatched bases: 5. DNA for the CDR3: TGTGCCAGCTCACCGATTAGCGGGAGAGACACCGGGGAGCTGTTTTTT. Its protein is CASSPISGRDTGELFF. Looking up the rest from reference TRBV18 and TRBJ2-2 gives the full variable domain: NAGVMQNPRHLVRRRGQEARLRCSPMKGHSHVYWYRQLPEEGLKFMVYLQKENIIDESGMPKERFSAEFPKEGPSILRIQQVVRGDSAAYFCASSPISGRDTGELFFGEGSRLTVL.

The CDR3 region is CAIRTSGKTYEQYV. CDR3 nucleotides: TGTGCCATTCGAACTAGCGGGAAAACCTACGAGCAGTACGTC. The rearrangement links TRBV21-1 to TRBJ2-7; the table's D gene call, TRBD2, was not cross checked with the DNA. TRBV21-1 corresponds to a pseudogene. The CDR3 runs 14 residues.

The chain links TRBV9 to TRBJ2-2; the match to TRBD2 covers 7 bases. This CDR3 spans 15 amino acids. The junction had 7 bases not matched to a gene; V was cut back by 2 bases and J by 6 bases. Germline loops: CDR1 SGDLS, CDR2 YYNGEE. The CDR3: CASSVSGAGAGELFF. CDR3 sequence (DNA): TGTGCCAGCAGCGTGAGCGGGGCTGGGGCCGGGGAGCTGTTTTTT.